A single sample gave rise to the 29 T cell receptor beta chains below, sequenced in a study of shared clonotypes between healthy human individuals. Assay: immunoSEQ multiplex PCR; the TCRdb copy retains only in-frame clones and omits some. The table includes hundreds of thousands of clones, roughly 77% detected once. The sample taken for sequencing was PBMCs. Every receptor here comes from a woman between 35 and 50 years old in good health. Some clones in this sample may be carry-over from other donors' samples.

Regarding this clone: Other DNA sequences in this sample translate to the same CDR3. The chain couples TRBV7-9 to TRBJ2-1; 11 nucleotides align to TRBD2. The V gene's germline CDR1 is SEHNR and CDR2 FQNEAQ (reference sequence). The CDR3 is made up of 16 amino acids. J lost 1 base, V lost 6 bases, and 5 bases had no gene match. The CDR3 is CASSPRLAGSYNEQFF. Here the CDR3 DNA reads TGTGCCAGCAGTCCAAGACTAGCGGGGTCCTACAATGAGCAGTTCTTC.

The chain combines TRBV6-6 with TRBJ2-7; the D call may be TRBD1 or TRBD2 (6 bases each). CDR1 and CDR2 (germline): MNHNY, SVGAGI (reference sequence). CDR3 length: 15 residues. The V gene lost 6 bases and the J gene lost 0 bases, with 15 bases spanning the gap. CDR3 in DNA: TGTGCCAGCAGAAATGGGAGGACAGCCTCCTACGAGCAGTACTTC. It encodes CASRNGRTASYEQYF.

J is TRBJ2-7 and V is TRBV11-3; TRBD1 or TRBD2 may be the D gene (6 bases each). This CDR3 region has 12 residues. V lost 5 bases and J 6 bases, leaving 11 bases between the germline ends. From germline, CDR1 is SGHNT and CDR2 YENEEA. CDR3 DNA: TGTGCCAGCAGCCCGAGGGGGGCCGAGCAGTACTTC. Translated, it gives CASSPRGAEQYF.

The DNA of the CDR3 is TGTGCCAGCAGCTTAAAGAGGAACACAGATACGCAGTATTTT. Translation gives CASSLKRNTDTQYF. The chain uses TRBV7-9 and TRBJ2-3; D uncertain. Trimming shortened V by 2 bases and J by 2 bases, and 8 bases separated the two germline ends. The CDR3 extends over 14 amino acids. Germline-derived CDR1 and CDR2 are SEHNR and FQNEAQ (reference sequence).

The J gene is TRBJ1-4, the V gene TRBV28; possibly TRBD1 for D (5 bases). The CDR3 consists of 15 residues. V was clipped by 4 bases and J by 3 bases, with 12 bases between them. CDR1 and CDR2 from the germline V gene are MDHEN and SYDVKM. As DNA, the CDR3 is TGTGCCAGCAGTTGGAGGGGAATGGCTAATGAAAAACTGTTTTTT. It yields the protein CASSWRGMANEKLFF.

The gene calls are TRBV19 and TRBJ2-7; TRBD2 matches at 8 bases. From germline, CDR1 is LNHDA and CDR2 SQIVND (reference sequence). The CDR3 length is 16 residues. The V and J ends lost 7 bases and 0 bases, in that order; junction bases with no gene match: 11. The CDR3 is CASTPEGGLDSYEQYF. CDR3 sequence (DNA): TGTGCCAGTACACCGGAGGGGGGACTAGACTCCTACGAGCAGTACTTC.

The chain employs TRBV9 and TRBJ2-5; 12 positions match TRBD2. The V segment lost 3 bases and the J segment 4 bases; nucleotides outside the gene matches: 7. The CDR3 is made up of 16 amino acids. Germline V gene data show CDR1 as SGDLS and CDR2 as YYNGEE. The chain's CDR3 is CASSAGLAGRGETQYF. CDR3 sequence (DNA): TGTGCCAGCAGCGCCGGACTAGCGGGAAGGGGAGAGACCCAGTACTTC.

V gene TRBV21-1 combines with J gene TRBJ2-6; TRBD1, the D gene given by the table, was not confirmed from the DNA. TRBV21-1 is classified as a pseudogene. The CDR3 is 16 amino acids. The CDR3 loop is CASSRPPLRGANVLTF. CDR3 bases: TGTGCCAGCAGCCGACCTCCCCTCAGGGGGGCCAACGTCCTGACTTTC.

This chain uses TRBV28 with TRBJ1-2, with D perhaps matching TRBD1 (5 bases). The CDR3 covers 13 residues. Germline V gene lookup returns CDR1 MDHEN and CDR2 SYDVKM. With 6 bases removed from V and 8 bases from J, the gap between germline ends came to 16 bases. The CDR3 DNA sequence: TGTGCCAGCAGCTTGATGGGGCGTCAGGGCTACACCTTC. Its protein is CASSLMGRQGYTF.

This sequence joins TRBV19 and TRBJ2-7; TRBD2 agrees at 8 bases. Unmatched junction bases numbered 9, after V lost 6 bases and J lost 2 bases. CDR3 size: 15 residues. Germline CDR1 and CDR2: LNHDA and SQIVND (reference sequence). The DNA of the CDR3 is TGTGCCAGTAGCCCACCCGGGACTAGGCCCTACGAGCAGTACTTC. Protein: CASSPPGTRPYEQYF.

As to this clone: A far larger clone is a single base away, which makes a read error likely. The genes are TRBV28 and TRBJ1-4; D is possibly TRBD1 (6 bases). The V gene lost 8 bases and the J gene lost 8 bases, with 18 bases spanning the gap. Per germline, CDR1 MDHEN and CDR2 SYDVKM. The CDR3 consists of 14 residues. CDR3 DNA: TGTGCCAGCTGTAAACAGGGAAGACGGGAAAAACTGTTTTTT. This translates into CASCKQGRREKLFF.

This rearrangement joins TRBV19 to TRBJ2-6; D gene uncertain. V shed 3 bases and J shed 0 bases, with 6 bases lying between them. The CDR3 has 15 amino acids. The germline V gene has CDR1 LNHDA and CDR2 SQIVND (reference sequence). The CDR3 region is CASSIAHSGANVLTF. DNA of the CDR3: TGTGCCAGTAGTATTGCACACTCTGGGGCCAACGTCCTGACTTTC.

The chain uses TRBV7-6 and TRBJ1-3; D is undetermined. The CDR3 extends over 15 amino acids. Looked up from germline, CDR1 is SGHVS and CDR2 is FNYEAQ. Trimming took 4 bases from V and 4 from J, leaving 14 bases between them. CDR3 sequence: CASSSSPGVGNTIYF. The CDR3 DNA sequence: TGTGCCAGCAGCTCCTCACCCGGCGTGGGAAACACCATATATTTT.

The rearrangement links TRBV10-3 to TRBJ1-3, with D perhaps TRBD1 (5 bases). CDR3 size: 15 residues. Trimming removed 7 bases from V and 0 bases from J, with 13 bases in between. Germline V lookup: CDR1 ENHRY, CDR2 SYGVKD. The CDR3 here is CAITAGPFSGNTIYF. The CDR3 nucleotides read TGTGCCATCACGGCAGGGCCTTTCTCTGGAAACACCATATATTTT.

This clone was counted between two and nine times. The genes are TRBV18 and TRBJ2-7; 7 nucleotides agree with TRBD1. Germline CDR1 KGHSH, CDR2 LQKENI. The CDR3 sequence is 13 residues long. J was trimmed by 2 bases and V by 3 bases; bases with no gene match: 1. The CDR3 bases are TGTGCCAGCTCACCCGGGACAGCCTACGAGCAGTACTTC. This gives the protein CASSPGTAYEQYF.

This clone was detected only once. This chain connects TRBV30 to TRBJ2-1, with D maybe TRBD2 (6 bases). There are 14 residues in the CDR3. Germline CDR1 reads GTSNPN; CDR2 reads SVGIG (reference sequence). V was cut by 4 bases and J by 4 bases, with 14 bases left in between. The CDR3 DNA reads as TGTGCCTGGAACGAACTTAGCGGTTACAATGAGCAGTTCTTC. Translated, it gives CAWNELSGYNEQFF. Looking up the rest from reference TRBV30 and TRBJ2-1 gives the full variable domain: SQTIHQWPATLVQPVGSPLSLECTVEGTSNPNLYWYRQAAGRGLQLLFYSVGIGQISSEVPQNLSASRPQDRQFILSSKKLLLSDSGFYLCAWNELSGYNEQFFGPGTRLTVL.

The CDR3 reads CASSERLETYEQYF. The CDR3 nucleotides are TGTGCCAGCAGTGAACGGCTTGAAACCTACGAGCAGTACTTC. The chain uses TRBV2 and TRBJ2-7, with unresolved D. The V end lost 2 bases, the J end lost 2 bases, and 10 bases lay between the germline ends. The CDR3 contains 14 residues. Per germline, CDR1 SNHLY and CDR2 FYNNEI.

The table lists this clone with a count of one. The rearrangement links TRBV7-8 to TRBJ2-7, with D tentatively TRBD2 (5 bases). This CDR3 region has 20 residues. Germline loops: CDR1 SGHVS, CDR2 FQNEAQ. Trimming left V 0 bases short and J 0 bases short, with 24 bases between. The CDR3 reads CASSLARELVTTRSSYEQYF. Written as DNA, the CDR3 is TGTGCCAGCAGCTTAGCGAGGGAATTAGTTACTACCCGAAGCTCCTACGAGCAGTACTTC. The full variable domain, completed using reference TRBV7-8 and TRBJ2-7, is GAGVSQSPRYKVAKRGQDVALRCDPISGHVSLFWYQQALGQGPEFLTYFQNEAQLDKSGLPSDRFFAERPEGSVSTLKIQRTQQEDSAVYLCASSLARELVTTRSSYEQYFGPGTRLTVT.

The chain employs TRBV7-6 and TRBJ2-3; 8 bases align to TRBD2. After removal of 5 bases from V and 5 bases from J, the junction contained 12 bases not matched to a gene. This CDR3 comprises 16 residues. The germline V gene encodes CDR1 SGHVS and CDR2 FNYEAQ. CDR3 sequence (DNA): TGTGCCAGCAGCCGAAGTTTAAGCGGGAGCGGAGATACGCAGTATTTT. As protein: CASSRSLSGSGDTQYF.

This rearrangement joins TRBV9 to TRBJ2-3, with a weak D call TRBD2 (7 bases). V lost 0 bases to trimming and J lost 4 bases, with 15 bases between them. CDR3 size: 16 residues. Germline CDR1 reads SGDLS; CDR2 reads YYNGEE. The CDR3 DNA is TGTGCCAGCAGCGTAGCTACGGGGGGCAATCCAGATACGCAGTATTTT. It encodes CASSVATGGNPDTQYF.

This chain uses TRBV9 with TRBJ2-2; TRBD2 matches at 13 bases. The CDR3 consists of 15 residues. The germline V gene has CDR1 SGDLS and CDR2 YYNGEE. Trimming at V came to 3 bases and at J to 6 bases, leaving 2 bases not matched to a gene. The CDR3 reads CASSEGTSGAGELFF. The CDR3 nucleotides read TGTGCCAGCAGCGAAGGGACTAGCGGGGCCGGGGAGCTGTTTTTT.

The chain combines TRBV5-8 with TRBJ2-2; 12 bases line up with TRBD2. Germline loops: CDR1 SGHTS, CDR2 YDEGEE. V was pared by 5 bases and J by 6 bases, with 11 bases of the junction left unmatched. This CDR3 contains 17 residues. The CDR3: CASSFFLAGGQAGELFF. CDR3 sequence (DNA): TGTGCCAGCAGTTTTTTTCTAGCGGGAGGGCAAGCCGGGGAGCTGTTTTTT.

The chain has TRBV30 and TRBJ2-7; 8 bases are shared with TRBD1. CDR1 and CDR2 from the germline V gene are GTSNPN and SVGIG (reference sequence). V lost 3 bases, J lost 13 bases, and 11 bases stayed unmatched. The CDR3 is 12 residues long. This CDR3 is CAWSPGQGRSYF. CDR3 DNA: TGTGCCTGGAGCCCCGGACAGGGACGTTCCTACTTC. Full variable domain (remainder filled in from reference TRBV30 and TRBJ2-7): SQTIHQWPATLVQPVGSPLSLECTVEGTSNPNLYWYRQAAGRGLQLLFYSVGIGQISSEVPQNLSASRPQDRQFILSSKKLLLSDSGFYLCAWSPGQGRSYFGPGTRLTVT.

The chain recombines TRBV30 with TRBJ1-5, with a tentative D call TRBD1 (6 bases). The CDR3 contains 14 residues. Germline V gene sequence: CDR1 GTSNPN, CDR2 SVGIG (reference sequence). Trimming left V 5 bases short and J 9 bases short, with 20 bases between. The CDR3 spells CAWSAGHGPWPQHF. The CDR3 bases are TGTGCCTGGTCGGCGGGACACGGCCCTTGGCCCCAGCATTTT.

This chain links TRBV29-1 with TRBJ2-5; D possibly corresponds to TRBD2 (6 bases). The end of the DNA is better explained by TRBJ2-7, so the J call may be wrong. The CDR3 contains 13 residues. Germline CDR1 and CDR2: SQVTM and ANQGSEA. The CDR3 sequence: CSVGPEGDHEQYF. In DNA form, the CDR3 reads TGCAGCGTTGGTCCGGAGGGAGACCACGAGCAGTACTTC.

The chain employs TRBV5-6 and TRBJ1-6, with D uncertain. The V end lost 0 bases, the J end lost 6 bases, and 7 bases lay between the germline ends. Germline V gene lookup returns CDR1 SGHDT and CDR2 YYEEEE. This CDR3 is 14 amino acids long. Here the CDR3 reads CASSLGRINSPLHF. The CDR3 region has the DNA TGTGCCAGCAGCTTGGGCAGAATTAATTCACCCCTCCACTTT. Drawing the rest from reference TRBV5-6 and TRBJ1-6, the complete variable domain is DAGVTQSPTHLIKTRGQQVTLRCSPKSGHDTVSWYQQALGQGPQFIFQYYEEEERQRGNFPDRFSGHQFPNYSSELNVNALLLGDSALYLCASSLGRINSPLHFGNGTRLTVT.

The V and J genes are TRBV28 and TRBJ2-7; a weak D match, TRBD2 (6 bases). Germline-derived CDR1 and CDR2 are MDHEN and SYDVKM. The CDR3 length is 13 residues. Trimming removed 8 bases at V and 5 bases at J, with 16 bases between. CDR3 nucleotides: TGTGCCAGCCGTCCGGGCGGGATCAACGAGCAGTACTTC. Translation: CASRPGGINEQYF.

The V gene is TRBV28, the J gene TRBJ1-1; D possibly corresponds to TRBD1 (5 bases). CDR3 length: 16 amino acids. Trimming took 4 bases from V and 0 from J, leaving 15 bases between them. The germline V gene has CDR1 MDHEN and CDR2 SYDVKM. The CDR3 loop is CASSSGVRGMNTEAFF. DNA of the CDR3: TGTGCCAGCAGTTCCGGGGTCCGGGGGATGAACACTGAAGCTTTCTTT.

The genes are TRBV5-1 and TRBJ2-2; D gene uncertain. The length of the CDR3 is 15 residues. The ends were cut back, 0 bases at V and 5 bases at J, with 11 bases in the middle. Germline-derived CDR1 and CDR2 are SGHRS and YFSETQ. In nucleotides, the CDR3 is TGCGCCAGCAGCTTGGATTCCGGGTCAACCGGGGAGCTGTTTTTT. It is translated as CASSLDSGSTGELFF.